This T cell receptor beta chain comes out of a study of blood T cell repertoires in COVID-19. Overall study context: Samples representing acute and convalescent COVID-19 were sourced from the United States, Italy and Spain. In each case, the material was cDNA or gDNA derived from T cells, B-cell-depleted T cells, or PBMCs.

In the original workflow: Reference gene primers were amplified, and this amplification served to estimate nucleated cell counts. Sequencing was performed with immunoSEQ multiplex PCR; in TCRdb, only in-frame clones are kept and a portion is missing. V, J and clone size are taken as reported in that table, and D and trimming were inferred from the DNA itself. The table includes tens of thousands of clones, 70% to 90% detected once. The CDR3 sequence is 11 residues long. Germline V gene lookup returns CDR1 KGHSH and CDR2 LQKENI. V was clipped by 2 bases and J by 8 bases, with 6 bases between them. The source material was peripheral blood. The receptor's source is a human donor in a cohort sampled during active COVID-19. The chain is built from TRBV18 and TRBJ1-2, with D unclear. The CDR3 coding sequence is TGTGCCAGCTCACCAGGGCAAGGCTACACCTTC. This translates into CASSPGQGYTF.